This TCR beta chain was identified in a study of cytomegalovirus exposure and HLA in healthy donors. Amplification used 60 Vbeta primers and 13 Jbeta primers. Data came from immunoSEQ multiplex PCR; TCRdb stores just in-frame clones and leaves some out. This sample has around 150,000 clones, with about 76% found just once. The CDR3 sequence is 14 residues long. The germline V gene has CDR1 LNHDA and CDR2 SQIVND (reference sequence). Trimming cost V 5 bases and J 8 bases; bases outside gene matches: 11. The chain links TRBV19 to TRBJ1-2; 7 bases match TRBD1. Source material: PBMCs. The receptor was derived from a female donor in good health and CMV-seronegative. This CDR3 reads CASSPRTGLYGYTF. CDR3 nucleotide sequence: TGTGCCAGTAGTCCAAGGACAGGCCTGTACGGCTACACCTTC.